This T cell receptor (beta chain) was sequenced in a study of neurological immune-mediated disorders. The making of cDNA relied on 5'RACE with 10-nucleotide random UMIs. Sequencing of 15-18 subjects in each run yielded over 180 million TCR-beta sequences. TCRdb itself ran the 5' RACE reads through MiXCR, one entry per CDR3 protein. The top ten hold 15% of the sample, which has about 21,000 distinct CDR3 sequences, roughly 15% seen once. The sample holds many counts of this clonotype. The V and J ends lost 1 base and 1 base respectively, with 4 bases between them. The germline CDR1 and CDR2 sequences are SEHNR and FQNEAQ (reference sequence). The CDR3 contains 14 residues.

The specimen was PBMCs. This clonotype was sampled from a female donor with HTLV-1-associated myelopathy (HAM/TSP). This rearrangement joins TRBV7-9 to TRBJ2-2; D gene uncertain. CDR3 region: CASSLEQNTGELFF. CDR3 DNA: TGTGCCAGCAGCTTAGAACAGAACACCGGGGAGCTGTTTTTT.